Given below is one TCR beta chain in context. Original processing notes: For nucleated cells, counts were estimated from reference gene primer amplification. The repertoire was sequenced with immunoSEQ multiplex PCR; TCRdb's copy has only in-frame clones and lacks some. V and J calls plus clone size are reproduced from that table; the DNA served to infer D and trimming. The table lists about 130,000 clones, 80% to 85% of them singletons. J gave up 2 bases and V 2 bases, and 11 bases lay outside the gene matches. CDR1 and CDR2 from the germline V gene are MNHEY and SVGEGT. This CDR3 comprises 18 residues. The data were taken from a study of blood T cell repertoires in COVID-19. About the study: Italy, Spain and the United States were the sources of the convalescent and acute COVID-19 samples. T cells, B-cell-depleted T cells, or PBMCs provided the cDNA or gDNA that served as material.

The receptor's source is a man aged 60 to 69 with acute or convalescent COVID-19. The chain employs TRBV6-2 or TRBV6-3 and TRBJ2-3; 9 nucleotides match TRBD2. The sequencing input was peripheral blood. The CDR3, as DNA: TGTGCCAGCAGTTACCGAAGGGCCAGCGGGGGGACCACAGATACGCAGTATTTT. It codes for CASSYRRASGGTTDTQYF.